The sequence of this TCR beta chain was determined in a study of shared clonotypes between healthy human individuals. Study-wide background: The study used three CD4 naive, three CD4 memory, two CD8 naive and one CD8 memory plate per donor.

The sample holds one count of this clone. Its cognate antigen is unknown. General study findings and limits: There were few donors, and this limited the genetic and exposure-history diversity represented. Memory subsets generally showed lower estimated richness than naive subsets.

Donors were Caucasian adults residing in Nashville, Tennessee, USA. The table came from immunoSEQ multiplex PCR; TCRdb's copy has only in-frame clones and leaves some out. Among 1.6 million or so clones, 98% were seen once, and the ten largest hold 0.36%. The source of this sequence is a man aged 25 to 40 in good health. Sequenced sample: naive CD4+ T cells sorted from blood. Subset given: CD45RA+ positively selected.

The CDR3 is CASTLGGLWPQHF. The DNA for the CDR3 is TGTGCCAGCACCTTGGGGGGGTTATGGCCCCAGCATTTT. The rearrangement joins TRBV6-6 to TRBJ1-5; D is perhaps TRBD1 (5 bases). This CDR3 comprises 13 residues. Germline CDR1 MNHNY, CDR2 SVGAGI (reference sequence). Trimming took 7 bases from V and 9 from J, leaving 16 bases between them.